Listed here is a single T cell receptor (beta chain). The data are from a study of cytomegalovirus exposure and HLA in healthy donors. Study-level information: Sequencing of 150 million to 200 million T cells in an earlier analysis found around 120 million unique TCR beta sequences.

Germline CDR1 is MNHEY and CDR2 is SVGAGI. J gave up 7 bases and V 5 bases, and 6 bases lay outside the gene matches. The CDR3 spans 14 residues. The PCR used 60 Vbeta and 13 Jbeta primers. Produced via immunoSEQ multiplex PCR; TCRdb's table is partial and in-frame only. Counted here are around 63,000 clones, 65% to 85% occurring once; the ten biggest clones make up approximately 3%. This sequence was found in a woman in her 30s in good health and CMV-seronegative. The sequencing sample was made of PBMCs. The chain couples TRBV6-5 to TRBJ1-5; the match to TRBD1 covers 9 bases. The DNA of the CDR3 is TGTGCCAGCAGTACCCGACAGGGGGGCCAGCCCCAGCATTTT. Its protein product is CASSTRQGGQPQHF.